Below are 7 T cell receptor beta chains sequenced from a single sample in a study of CD8 T cells in cerebrospinal fluid in Alzheimer's disease. TCRdb reprocessed the 10x single-cell sequencing reads, with one entry per CDR3 protein and no DNA. Here the sample table reports over 1,500 distinct CDR3 sequences. Sequenced material: cerebrospinal fluid. Receptor source: a human donor in good health.

This clonotype ranks as medium-sized in terms of frequency. This chain links TRBV5-1 with TRBJ2-5; TCRdb designates TRBD1, a call that cannot be tested without DNA. This CDR3 spans 15 amino acids. CDR1 is SGHRS and CDR2 is YFSETQ in the germline V gene. The CDR3 is CASELPGQGQETQYF.

Its frequency marks this clonotype as medium-sized. The V call is TRBV4-3, the J call TRBJ1-2; TCRdb's assignment of TRBD1 cannot be checked, as there is no DNA. Germline V gene data show CDR1 as LGHNA and CDR2 as YSLEER. CDR3 length: 17 amino acids. CDR3: CASSQDLGTGVNYGYTF.

Judged by frequency, this clonotype is medium-sized. This chain uses TRBV9 with TRBJ2-3; the D call from TCRdb, TRBD1, cannot be confirmed without DNA. Germline V gene sequence: CDR1 SGDLS, CDR2 YYNGEE. The CDR3 runs to 15 residues. The chain's CDR3 is CASSAGQGTTDTQYF.

This clonotype is classed as medium-sized by frequency. V and J are TRBV5-1 and TRBJ2-7; TCRdb picks TRBD2, but there is no DNA to check that call. Germline V lookup: CDR1 SGHRS, CDR2 YFSETQ. The CDR3 extends over 13 amino acids. CDR3 amino acids: CASSLAGGFEQYF.

Measured by frequency, this clonotype is medium-sized (0.01 to 0.1%). The chain joins TRBV7-6 to TRBJ2-1; TCRdb selects TRBD2, and the lack of DNA leaves this call unchecked. From germline, CDR1 is SGHVS and CDR2 FNYEAQ. This CDR3 has 16 amino acids. CDR3 residues: CASSLDRARSYNEQFF.

Considering frequency, this clonotype is medium-sized (0.01 to 0.1%). The chain uses TRBV30 and TRBJ2-1; TCRdb reports TRBD2, a call that lacks DNA to check it against. Germline values: CDR1 GTSNPN, CDR2 SVGIG (reference sequence). The CDR3 sequence is 16 residues long. CDR3: CAWSVLAGGPYNEQFF.

This chain joins TRBV5-8 and TRBJ2-1; TCRdb designates TRBD2, a call that cannot be tested without DNA. CDR3 length: 16 amino acids. The V gene's germline CDR1 is SGHTS and CDR2 YDEGEE. CDR3 amino acids: CASSFGSLANYNEQFF.